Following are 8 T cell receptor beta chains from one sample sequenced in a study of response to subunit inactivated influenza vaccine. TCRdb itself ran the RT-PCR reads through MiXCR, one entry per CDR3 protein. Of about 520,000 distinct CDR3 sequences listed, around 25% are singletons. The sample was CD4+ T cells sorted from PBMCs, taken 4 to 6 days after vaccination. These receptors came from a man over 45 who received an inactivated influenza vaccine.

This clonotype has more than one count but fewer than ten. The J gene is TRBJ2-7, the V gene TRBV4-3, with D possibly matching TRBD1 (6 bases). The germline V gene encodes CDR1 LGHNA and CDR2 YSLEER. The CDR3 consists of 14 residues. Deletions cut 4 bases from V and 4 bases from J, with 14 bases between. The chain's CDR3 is CASSRGQDSYEQYF. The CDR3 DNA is TGCGCCAGCAGCCGGGGGCAGGATTCGTACGAGCAGTACTTC.

CDR3 DNA: TGTGCCAGCAGCCAAGCGTCAGATACGCAGTATTTT. Translation: CASSQASDTQYF. J is TRBJ2-3 and V is TRBV7-2; D gene uncertain. V shed 5 bases and J shed 4 bases, with 7 bases lying between them. Germline V lookup: CDR1 SGHTA, CDR2 FQGNSA. The CDR3 contains 12 residues.

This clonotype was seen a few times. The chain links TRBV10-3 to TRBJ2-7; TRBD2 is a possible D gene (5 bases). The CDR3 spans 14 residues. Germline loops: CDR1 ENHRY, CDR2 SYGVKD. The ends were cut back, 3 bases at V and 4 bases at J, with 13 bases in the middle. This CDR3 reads CAISDELDPYEQYF. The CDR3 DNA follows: TGTGCCATCAGTGATGAACTAGACCCTTACGAGCAGTACTTC.

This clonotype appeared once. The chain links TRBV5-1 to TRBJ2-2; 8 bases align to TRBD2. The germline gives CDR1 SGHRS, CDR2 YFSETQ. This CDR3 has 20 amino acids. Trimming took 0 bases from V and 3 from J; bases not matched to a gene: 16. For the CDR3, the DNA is TGCGCCAGCAGCTTGGGTTTTTCTGGAGCGGGAGATGGCGACACCGGGGAGCTGTTTTTT. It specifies CASSLGFSGAGDGDTGELFF.

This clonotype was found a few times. The CDR3 nucleotides read TGTGCCAGCAGCCCACTACAGGGGGCGCGGGAGCAGTACTTC. This translates into CASSPLQGAREQYF. The chain couples TRBV9 to TRBJ2-7, with TRBD1 matching 9 bases. This CDR3 has 14 amino acids. Losses at the gene ends were 4 bases for V and 7 bases for J; bases not matched to a gene: 9. Germline V gives CDR1 SGDLS, CDR2 YYNGEE.

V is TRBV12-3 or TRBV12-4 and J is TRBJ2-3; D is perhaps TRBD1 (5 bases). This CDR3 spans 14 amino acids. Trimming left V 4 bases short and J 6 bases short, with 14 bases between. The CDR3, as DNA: TGTGCCAGCAGTTGGTGGGGCGTTGGGGATACGCAGTATTTT. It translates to CASSWWGVGDTQYF.

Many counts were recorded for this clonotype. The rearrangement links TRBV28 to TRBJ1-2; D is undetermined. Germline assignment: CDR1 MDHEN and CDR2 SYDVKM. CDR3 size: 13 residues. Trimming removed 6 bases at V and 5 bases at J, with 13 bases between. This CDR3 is CASSTRYGYGYTF. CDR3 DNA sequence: TGTGCCAGCAGCACCCGATATGGGTATGGCTACACCTTC.

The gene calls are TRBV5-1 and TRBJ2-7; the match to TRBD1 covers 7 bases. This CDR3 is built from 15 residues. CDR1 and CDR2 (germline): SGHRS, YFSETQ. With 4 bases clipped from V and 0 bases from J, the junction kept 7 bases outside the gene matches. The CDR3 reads CASSVGQTSSYEQYF. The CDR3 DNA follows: TGCGCCAGCAGCGTGGGACAGACGAGCTCCTACGAGCAGTACTTC.